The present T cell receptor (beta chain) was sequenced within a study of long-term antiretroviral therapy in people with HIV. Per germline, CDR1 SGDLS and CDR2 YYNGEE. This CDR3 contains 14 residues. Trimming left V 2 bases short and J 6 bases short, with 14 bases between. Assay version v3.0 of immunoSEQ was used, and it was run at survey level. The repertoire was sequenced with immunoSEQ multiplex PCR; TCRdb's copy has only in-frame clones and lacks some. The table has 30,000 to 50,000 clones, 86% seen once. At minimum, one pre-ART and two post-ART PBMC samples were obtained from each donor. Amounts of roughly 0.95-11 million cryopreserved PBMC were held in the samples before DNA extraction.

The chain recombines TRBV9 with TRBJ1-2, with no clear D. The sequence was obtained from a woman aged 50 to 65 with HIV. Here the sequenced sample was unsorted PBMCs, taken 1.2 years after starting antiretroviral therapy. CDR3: CASSVFPAEDGYTF. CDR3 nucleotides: TGTGCCAGCAGCGTGTTCCCTGCGGAGGATGGCTACACCTTC.